The 23 T cell receptor beta chains below come from one sample, sequenced in a study of identical twins. TCRdb called the 5' RACE reads again in MiXCR, with one record for every CDR3 protein. The table includes roughly 240,000 distinct CDR3 sequences, around 7% detected once. The same data also went into a second study, on yellow fever vaccine responses in identical twins.

The sequencing input was memory (CD45RO+) T cells sorted from blood. The receptor set was obtained from a young woman in good health.

This clonotype was found a few times. This chain uses TRBV6-2 or TRBV6-3 with TRBJ2-3; 13 bases map to TRBD2. V dropped 7 bases and J dropped 0; count of bases not matched to a gene: 10. The CDR3 is made up of 18 amino acids. Per germline, CDR1 MNHEY and CDR2 SVGEGT. The CDR3 here is CASKTGLAGASSTDTQYF. In DNA form, the CDR3 reads TGTGCCAGCAAAACTGGACTAGCGGGGGCCTCTAGCACAGATACGCAGTATTTT.

This clonotype occurred a few times. The CDR3 region is CSAPRGGLTRNEQFF. CDR3 DNA: TGCAGTGCACCCCGAGGAGGATTAACAAGGAATGAGCAGTTCTTC. This chain links TRBV20-1 with TRBJ2-1; D perhaps matches TRBD2 (5 bases). There are 15 residues in the CDR3. Germline V gives CDR1 DFQATT, CDR2 SNEGSKA (reference sequence). With 6 bases removed from V and 7 bases from J, the gap between germline ends came to 22 bases.

This clonotype was seen ten or more times. This chain connects TRBV2 to TRBJ2-7; D might be TRBD1 (6 bases). The CDR3 covers 15 residues. Germline CDR1 SNHLY, CDR2 FYNNEI. Trimming removed 3 bases at V and 2 bases at J, with 14 bases between. The CDR3 loop is CASSDKGTKTYEQYF. CDR3 nucleotides: TGTGCCAGCAGTGATAAGGGGACAAAAACCTACGAGCAGTACTTC.

The CDR3 reads CATSNGGVTRGEQFF. The CDR3 coding sequence is TGTGCCACCAGTAACGGTGGAGTCACACGTGGTGAGCAGTTCTTC. The chain links TRBV24-1 to TRBJ2-1; D remains unclear. Per germline, CDR1 KGHDR and CDR2 SFDVKD. V was trimmed by 6 bases and J by 9 bases, leaving 20 bases between them. The CDR3 extends over 15 amino acids.

This clonotype appeared many times. The genes are TRBV6-1 and TRBJ1-2; 8 bases are a match to TRBD1. The CDR3 contains 14 residues. CDR1 MNHNS and CDR2 SASEGT come from the germline V gene. The V gene end was trimmed by 5 bases and the J gene end by 8 bases; junction bases not matched to a gene: 10. CDR3 amino acids: CASSSRGQMRGYTF. The DNA of the CDR3 is TGTGCCAGCAGTAGCAGGGGGCAAATGAGGGGCTACACCTTC.

This chain connects TRBV12-3 or TRBV12-4 to TRBJ2-6; tentative D call: TRBD1 (6 bases). The V and J ends lost 7 bases and 0 bases respectively, with 13 bases between them. This CDR3 region has 16 residues. CDR3 protein: CASIRTVNSGANVLTF. Here the CDR3 DNA reads TGTGCCAGCATTAGGACAGTAAACTCTGGGGCCAACGTCCTGACTTTC.

A word on this clonotype: An end of the junction differs from the germline gene, which may be a read error. The chain links TRBV20-1 to TRBJ1-4, with D perhaps TRBD1 (5 bases). CDR3 length: 16 residues. From germline, CDR1 is DFQATT and CDR2 SNEGSKA (reference sequence). The CDR3 is CCARDWQGSSNEKLFF. CDR3 nucleotides: TGCTGTGCTAGAGATTGGCAGGGATCGTCTAATGAAAAACTGTTTTTT.

This clonotype was found many times. This chain joins TRBV27 and TRBJ2-5; 7 positions agree with TRBD1. Losses at the gene ends were 4 bases for V and 7 bases for J; bases not matched to a gene: 9. Germline V lookup: CDR1 MNHEY, CDR2 SMNVEV (reference sequence). The length of the CDR3 is 14 residues. CDR3 in DNA: TGTGCCAGCAGTTCCAAACAGGGGAGTGGGACCCAGTACTTC. Its protein is CASSSKQGSGTQYF.

This CDR3 reads CSARFAGIETQYF. The CDR3 DNA is TGCAGTGCTAGATTCGCAGGGATAGAGACCCAGTACTTC. V is TRBV20-1 and J is TRBJ2-5; D may be TRBD1 (5 bases). V lost 2 bases to trimming and J lost 4 bases, with 11 bases between them. The length of the CDR3 is 13 residues. Germline V gene sequence: CDR1 DFQATT, CDR2 SNEGSKA (reference sequence).

This clonotype showed up many times. The chain combines TRBV7-6 with TRBJ1-2; 9 positions match TRBD1. CDR3 length equals 15 residues. Trimming took 0 bases from V and 6 from J; bases not matched to a gene: 5. Germline loops: CDR1 SGHVS, CDR2 FNYEAQ. CDR3 protein: CASSLAGQGTDGYTF. As DNA, the CDR3 is TGTGCCAGCAGCTTAGCGGGACAGGGAACGGATGGCTACACCTTC.

This clonotype has a count of ten or more. This chain links TRBV10-3 with TRBJ2-5; 7 nucleotides line up with TRBD1. The CDR3 consists of 15 residues. Germline CDR1 ENHRY, CDR2 SYGVKD. V was pared by 0 bases and J by 5 bases, with 6 bases of the junction left unmatched. The CDR3 bases are TGTGCCATCAGTGAGTCGACAGGGATCGGGGAGACCCAGTACTTC. Translating it yields CAISESTGIGETQYF.

There are a few counts of this clonotype. The genes are TRBV9 and TRBJ2-3; D not resolved. V was trimmed by 2 bases and J by 4 bases, leaving 17 bases between them. The CDR3 is made up of 16 amino acids. The V gene's germline CDR1 is SGDLS and CDR2 YYNGEE. CDR3 nucleotides: TGTGCCAGCAGCGTTACCCAGGCCGCCTACGCAGATACGCAGTATTTT. It translates to CASSVTQAAYADTQYF.

The rearrangement links TRBV2 to TRBJ2-2, with D unresolved. V was clipped by 8 bases and J by 6 bases, with 13 bases between them. This CDR3 has 13 residues. CDR1 is SNHLY and CDR2 is FYNNEI in the germline V gene. In nucleotides, the CDR3 is TGTGCCAGCTATGATATAGGGTCCGGGGAGCTGTTTTTT. This gives the protein CASYDIGSGELFF.

The chain uses TRBV18 and TRBJ1-4; D call uncertain. This CDR3 is 14 amino acids long. Germline-derived CDR1 and CDR2 are KGHSH and LQKENI. The V end was cut by 3 bases, the J end by 5 bases, with 10 bases between. The CDR3 nucleotides are TGTGCCAGCTCACCGCAATATTCGAATGAAAAACTGTTTTTT. The encoded protein is CASSPQYSNEKLFF.

This clonotype was seen a handful of times. The rearrangement uses TRBV5-1 and TRBJ1-1; 7 bases line up with TRBD1. This CDR3 is 14 amino acids long. The V gene end was trimmed by 3 bases and the J gene end by 1 base; junction bases not matched to a gene: 3. Per germline, CDR1 SGHRS and CDR2 YFSETQ. The CDR3 loop is CASSSRQGNTEAFF. The CDR3 DNA is TGCGCCAGCAGCTCCAGACAGGGGAACACTGAAGCTTTCTTT.

Ten or more counts support this clonotype. This chain connects TRBV5-1 to TRBJ2-7; possible D gene TRBD1, 8 bases. The CDR3 sequence is 15 residues long. V was shortened by 0 bases and J by 2 bases, with 12 bases between the two germline ends. Germline V gene sequence: CDR1 SGHRS, CDR2 YFSETQ. The chain's CDR3 is CASSLGTGGAYEQYF. CDR3 in DNA: TGCGCCAGCAGCTTGGGCACAGGGGGGGCCTACGAGCAGTACTTC.

This clonotype appeared a few times. This chain joins TRBV6-4 and TRBJ2-3, with TRBD2 identical over 8 bases. After removal of 2 bases from V and 0 bases from J, the junction contained 4 bases not matched to a gene. The germline gives CDR1 MRHNA, CDR2 SNTAGT. This CDR3 is built from 16 residues. The CDR3 region is CASSDVAGGSTDTQYF. The CDR3 nucleotides read TGTGCCAGCAGTGACGTCGCGGGAGGCAGCACAGATACGCAGTATTTT.

The chain carries TRBV12-5 and TRBJ1-5; TRBD1 matches at 7 bases. The CDR3 covers 13 residues. The germline V gene has CDR1 LGHNT and CDR2 FRNRAP. V lost 6 bases and J lost 2; bases outside the gene matches: 1. CDR3 sequence reads: CASGGQRNQPQHF. The CDR3 nucleotides are TGTGCTAGTGGGGGACAGCGCAATCAGCCCCAGCATTTT.

This clonotype was detected only a few times. V is TRBV20-1 and J is TRBJ1-5; TRBD1 aligns across 10 bases. V lost 5 bases, J lost 2 bases, and 6 bases stayed unmatched. Germline CDR1 and CDR2: DFQATT and SNEGSKA (reference sequence). This CDR3 is built from 15 residues. CDR3 coding DNA: TGCAGTGCTGGCTCGGGACAGGGGCGCAATCAGCCCCAGCATTTT. Amino acid sequence: CSAGSGQGRNQPQHF.

This clonotype was seen only a few times. This sequence joins TRBV10-2 and TRBJ2-1, with 8 bases matching TRBD2. The CDR3 extends over 15 amino acids. Trimming cost V 7 bases and J 3 bases; bases outside gene matches: 8. Germline loops: CDR1 WSHSY, CDR2 SAAADI. CDR3 nucleotide sequence: TGCGCCAGCAAAGCGGGACTAGGAGTCTACAATGAGCAGTTCTTC. Its translation is CASKAGLGVYNEQFF.

In its sample, this clonotype was seen many times. V and J are TRBV7-8 and TRBJ2-7; D possibly corresponds to TRBD1 (6 bases). The CDR3 sequence is 16 residues long. The V gene's germline CDR1 is SGHVS and CDR2 FQNEAQ. V gave up 2 bases and J gave up 6 bases, with 20 bases separating them. In DNA, the CDR3 is TGTGCCAGCAGCTTAATAGCGCAGGGGCCGTATATCGAGCAGTACGTC. Translating it yields CASSLIAQGPYIEQYV.

This clonotype has at least ten counts. The chain uses TRBV7-2 and TRBJ1-1, with D uncertain. V gave up 3 bases and J gave up 0 bases, with 8 bases separating them. The CDR3 extends over 14 amino acids. Germline-derived CDR1 and CDR2 are SGHTA and FQGNSA. In DNA form, the CDR3 reads TGTGCCAGCAGCTTCGGGCAGGTGAACACTGAAGCTTTCTTT. This gives the protein CASSFGQVNTEAFF.

This clonotype was seen only a few times. This chain joins TRBV29-1 and TRBJ1-1; D is unresolved. Germline CDR1 reads SQVTM; CDR2 reads ANQGSEA. This CDR3 comprises 12 residues. Between the trimmed V and J ends, which lost 5 bases and 1 base, there was a span of 8 bases. The CDR3 protein is CSVNTGNTEAFF. The CDR3 region has the DNA TGCAGCGTTAACACGGGGAACACTGAAGCTTTCTTT.